Presented here are 20 T cell receptor beta chains from one specimen sequenced in a study of identical twins. TCRdb used MiXCR to reprocess the 5' RACE reads, holding one entry per CDR3 protein. The data hold around 470,000 distinct CDR3 sequences, with over 12% observed a single time. These data also featured in a second study, about yellow fever vaccine responses in identical twins.

The sequenced sample was CD4+ T cells sorted from blood. Receptors were obtained from a woman between 18 and 29 years old in good health.

The V gene is TRBV10-3, the J gene TRBJ1-2; TRBD1 is a possible D gene (6 bases). Trimming pared 6 bases from V and 2 bases from J, leaving 10 bases between. CDR3 length: 13 amino acids. Germline-derived CDR1 and CDR2 are ENHRY and SYGVKD. The CDR3 spells CAIRLQGNYGYTF. The CDR3, as DNA: TGTGCCATCAGATTGCAGGGGAACTATGGCTACACCTTC.

CDR3 in amino acids: CASSWTSGYEQYF. DNA of the CDR3: TGTGCCAGCAGCTGGACTAGCGGCTACGAGCAGTACTTC. The chain uses TRBV5-6 and TRBJ2-7; the match to TRBD2 covers 10 bases. Trimming took 3 bases from V and 3 from J; bases not matched to a gene: 0. Germline V gene sequence: CDR1 SGHDT, CDR2 YYEEEE. The CDR3 contains 13 residues.

The chain carries TRBV6-5 and TRBJ1-2; TRBD1 matches 8 bases. The CDR3 runs 12 residues. J was trimmed by 7 bases and V by 7 bases; bases with no gene match: 5. Germline V lookup: CDR1 MNHEY, CDR2 SVGAGI. The CDR3 nucleotides are TGTGCCAGCACAGACAGGGGCTCTGGCTACACCTTC. Amino acids: CASTDRGSGYTF.

In the case of this clonotype: An end of the junction differs from the germline gene, which may be a read error. The chain combines TRBV12-3 or TRBV12-4 with TRBJ2-1; 7 bases fit TRBD2. The CDR3 consists of 14 residues. CDR3 residues: CASAGGSSYNEHFF. The CDR3 nucleotides read TGTGCCAGTGCAGGCGGGAGTTCGTACAATGAGCACTTCTTC.

The J gene is TRBJ2-7, the V gene TRBV5-1, with D unresolved. This CDR3 comprises 14 residues. The germline V gene has CDR1 SGHRS and CDR2 YFSETQ. V lost 0 bases to trimming and J lost 1 base, with 8 bases between them. This CDR3 reads CASSLALKSYEQYF. Written as DNA, the CDR3 is TGCGCCAGCAGCTTGGCGCTGAAGTCCTACGAGCAGTACTTC.

The chain has TRBV5-1 and TRBJ2-7, with D perhaps TRBD2 (5 bases). The CDR3 runs 15 residues. Trimming stripped 2 bases from V and 3 bases from J, with 15 bases between. Germline CDR1 reads SGHRS; CDR2 reads YFSETQ. In DNA form, the CDR3 reads TGCGCCAGCAGCTTATTTCCGGGATCGATCTACGAGCAGTACTTC. Its translation is CASSLFPGSIYEQYF.

The chain employs TRBV12-3 or TRBV12-4 and TRBJ1-6; 8 bases map to TRBD1. The CDR3 length is 15 residues. With V trimmed by 5 bases and J by 14 bases, 14 bases remained unmatched. CDR3 sequence: CASSSGGPGGASLHF. CDR3 DNA sequence: TGTGCCAGCAGTAGTGGAGGGCCAGGGGGCGCCTCCCTCCACTTT.

This clonotype was observed many times. V and J are TRBV4-1 and TRBJ2-3; 12 bases line up with TRBD2. V dropped 0 bases and J dropped 4; count of bases not matched to a gene: 14. The germline V gene has CDR1 MGHRA and CDR2 YSYEKL. The CDR3 is made up of 20 amino acids. The CDR3 here is CASSQDPSLAGGPGADTQYF. The DNA for the CDR3 is TGCGCCAGCAGCCAAGATCCGTCGCTAGCGGGAGGGCCCGGTGCAGATACGCAGTATTTT.

The chain employs TRBV7-9 and TRBJ2-3; D may be TRBD1 or TRBD2 (6 bases each). Germline V gene sequence: CDR1 SEHNR, CDR2 FQNEAQ (reference sequence). CDR3 length: 14 amino acids. V lost 7 bases and J 3 bases, leaving 14 bases between the germline ends. The CDR3 bases are TGTGCCAGCAACAAGAGGGGGGATACAGATACGCAGTATTTT. Amino acid sequence: CASNKRGDTDTQYF.

This clonotype came up a few times. The chain joins TRBV5-1 to TRBJ2-5; possible D gene TRBD1, 6 bases. The CDR3 length is 15 residues. V was cut by 0 bases and J by 2 bases, with 11 bases left in between. CDR1 is SGHRS, CDR2 YFSETQ, per germline. The CDR3 coding sequence is TGCGCCAGCAGCTTGGTAGGGGGTCGGCAAGAGACCCAGTACTTC. Its protein is CASSLVGGRQETQYF.

This sequence joins TRBV11-3 and TRBJ2-3; TRBD2 agrees at 10 bases. V gave up 0 bases and J gave up 6 bases; unmatched junction bases: 3. CDR1 is SGHNT and CDR2 is YENEEA in the germline V gene. The CDR3 has 15 amino acids. In nucleotides, the CDR3 is TGTGCCAGCAGCTTAGACAGCGGGGGGGATGATACGCAGTATTTT. Translation gives CASSLDSGGDDTQYF.

This clonotype came up a few times. The genes are TRBV5-1 and TRBJ2-7; TRBD1 matches 8 bases. Per the germline V gene, CDR1 is SGHRS and CDR2 is YFSETQ. V lost 5 bases and J lost 5; bases outside the gene matches: 9. The CDR3 contains 14 residues. The CDR3 region is CASRDRGSRNEQYF. The CDR3 coding sequence is TGCGCCAGCAGAGACAGGGGATCTAGAAACGAGCAGTACTTC.

The V call is TRBV29-1, the J call TRBJ2-3, with 9 bases fitting TRBD1. Germline values: CDR1 SQVTM, CDR2 ANQGSEA. V shed 8 bases and J 3 bases; nucleotides not matched to a gene: 6. This CDR3 has 13 residues. CDR3 DNA: TGCAGCACCCACAGGGGGCCGACAGATACGCAGTATTTT. As protein: CSTHRGPTDTQYF.

This clonotype occurred a few times. The chain joins TRBV5-1 to TRBJ2-5, with D possibly being TRBD2 (6 bases). The CDR3 is 14 residues long. V was trimmed by 7 bases and J by 5 bases, leaving 18 bases between them. In germline, CDR1 is SGHRS, CDR2 YFSETQ. CDR3 DNA: TGCGCCAGCCGACCGGGAGCGAACTGGGAGACCCAGTACTTC. Its protein is CASRPGANWETQYF.

This clonotype was recorded only once. This chain connects TRBV18 to TRBJ2-3; D possibly corresponds to TRBD2 (6 bases). Trimming shortened V by 8 bases and J by 5 bases, and 14 bases separated the two germline ends. The CDR3 consists of 13 residues. Germline loops: CDR1 KGHSH, CDR2 LQKENI. CDR3 DNA sequence: TGTGCCAGCGCGCCAGGAGCGGGAGATACGCAGTATTTT. It codes for CASAPGAGDTQYF.

This sequence joins TRBV4-2 and TRBJ2-1; 9 bases match TRBD2. V was clipped by 0 bases and J by 0 bases; unmatched bases: 12. CDR1 and CDR2 (germline): LGHNA, YNFKEQ. The CDR3 sequence is 20 residues long. The CDR3 spells CASSQEDSGGDSSSYNEQFF. In nucleotides, the CDR3 is TGTGCCAGCAGCCAAGAGGATAGCGGGGGTGATTCAAGCTCCTACAATGAGCAGTTCTTC.

This clonotype was counted between two and nine times. The V call is TRBV6-5, the J call TRBJ2-7; 12 bases align to TRBD2. The CDR3 has 16 amino acids. The trim removed 2 bases at V and 2 bases at J, leaving 4 bases unmatched. The V gene's germline CDR1 is MNHEY and CDR2 SVGAGI. CDR3 loop: CASSYRTSGNTYEQYF. Here the CDR3 DNA reads TGTGCCAGCAGTTACCGGACTAGCGGGAATACCTACGAGCAGTACTTC.

This clonotype was counted a few times. The CDR3 is CASRNRVDQPQHF. Written as DNA, the CDR3 is TGTGCCAGCAGGAACAGGGTTGATCAGCCCCAGCATTTT. V is TRBV12-3 or TRBV12-4 and J is TRBJ1-5, with D possibly TRBD1 on 6 matching bases. The V and J ends lost 6 bases and 5 bases respectively, with 11 bases between them. CDR3 length equals 13 residues.

The rearrangement links TRBV20-1 to TRBJ1-2; the match to TRBD1 covers 11 bases. In germline, CDR1 is DFQATT, CDR2 SNEGSKA (reference sequence). V lost 1 base to trimming and J lost 7 bases; unmatched junction nucleotides: 8. This CDR3 contains 15 residues. The CDR3 DNA is TGCAGTGCTAGAGGGACAGGGGGCTTGATGGGTGGCTACACCTTC. Protein product: CSARGTGGLMGGYTF.

This clonotype appeared a few times. The chain recombines TRBV7-9 with TRBJ2-2; TRBD2 aligns across 10 bases. V gave up 5 bases and J gave up 2 bases; unmatched junction bases: 5. The CDR3 runs 16 residues. Germline V gene data show CDR1 as SEHNR and CDR2 as FQNEAQ (reference sequence). DNA of the CDR3: TGTGCCAGCAGCAGAACTAGCGGGGCTAACACCGGGGAGCTGTTTTTT. As protein: CASSRTSGANTGELFF.